The next 17 T cell receptor beta chains were all read from a single sample in a study of T cells after yellow fever vaccination. TCRdb ran MiXCR on the 5' RACE reads and lists one entry per CDR3 protein. The data contain 200,000 to 250,000 distinct CDR3 sequences, 6.9% of them seen just once; the ten biggest clones take up roughly 0.86%. Source: CD4+ T cells sorted from PBMCs, taken 15 days after the yellow fever booster vaccination. The receptors were gathered from a man aged 25 to 40 who received the YFV17D yellow fever vaccine.

The chain links TRBV12-3 or TRBV12-4 to TRBJ1-5; unclear D gene. This CDR3 region has 14 residues. Trimming cost V 6 bases and J 3 bases, with 12 bases left between them. The CDR3 sequence is CASRPPGNNQPQHF. CDR3 DNA sequence: TGTGCCAGCAGGCCGCCGGGGAACAATCAGCCCCAGCATTTT.

This clonotype was recorded at least ten times. The CDR3 nucleotides read TGCAGCGCCAAGGGACAGCTGAACACTGAAGCTTTCTTT. Its protein product is CSAKGQLNTEAFF. The chain carries TRBV29-1 and TRBJ1-1, with TRBD1 matching over 7 bases. V trimming: 7 bases; J trimming: 0 bases; junction bases outside the gene matches: 5. The germline V gene encodes CDR1 SQVTM and CDR2 ANQGSEA. This CDR3 is built from 13 residues. Supplemented by reference TRBV29-1 and TRBJ1-1, the full variable domain reads SAVISQKPSRDICQRGTSLTIQCQVDSQVTMMFWYRQQPGQSLTLIATANQGSEATYESGFVIDKFPISRPNLTFSTLTVSNMSPEDSSIYLCSAKGQLNTEAFFGQGTRLTVV.

This clonotype has a count of ten or more. The gene calls are TRBV18 and TRBJ2-7, with a tentative D call TRBD1 (6 bases). This CDR3 has 15 amino acids. Germline V lookup: CDR1 KGHSH, CDR2 LQKENI. Trimming took off 6 bases at V and 3 bases at J, with 18 bases between the two ends. The CDR3 bases are TGTGCCAGCTCTCTTGTACGGGACAACATCTACGAGCAGTACTTC. Amino acid sequence: CASSLVRDNIYEQYF.

Details on this clonotype: A much larger clone lies one base from this, so it may be a read error. This chain links TRBV15 with TRBJ2-7; the D is unclear. Trimming took off 1 base at V and 1 base at J, with 11 bases between the two ends. Germline V gives CDR1 LNHNV, CDR2 YYDKDF (reference sequence). The CDR3 is 15 residues long. CDR3 nucleotides: TGTGCCACCAGCAGAGGACATGGGCCTTCCTACGAGCAGTACTTC. This encodes CATSRGHGPSYEQYF.

This clonotype has just a few counts. The gene calls are TRBV7-6 and TRBJ1-5; D perhaps matches TRBD1 (5 bases). CDR1 SGHVS and CDR2 FNYEAQ come from the germline V gene. The CDR3 loop spans 16 amino acids. The V end was cut by 5 bases, the J end by 1 base, with 15 bases between. The CDR3 DNA is TGTGCCAGCAGCCCAGGGTCGTCGGCGAGCAATCAGCCCCAGCATTTT. It codes for CASSPGSSASNQPQHF. The full variable domain, rest sourced from reference TRBV7-6 and TRBJ1-5, is GAGVSQSPRYKVTKRGQDVALRCDPISGHVSLYWYRQALGQGPEFLTYFNYEAQQDKSGLPNDRFSAERPEGSISTLTIQRTEQRDSAMYRCASSPGSSASNQPQHFGDGTRLSIL.

This clonotype has a count of ten or more. This chain links TRBV12-3 or TRBV12-4 with TRBJ2-2, with unresolved D. The CDR3 extends over 11 amino acids. V was trimmed by 3 bases and J by 7 bases, leaving 3 bases between them. CDR3 coding DNA: TGTGCCAGCAGTTTCGGCGGGGAGCTGTTTTTT. Translation gives CASSFGGELFF.

This chain links TRBV20-1 with TRBJ2-5; 12 nucleotides agree with TRBD2. Germline CDR1 DFQATT, CDR2 SNEGSKA (reference sequence). Unmatched junction bases numbered 10, after V lost 5 bases and J lost 0 bases. The CDR3 length is 17 residues. CDR3: CSAFGGTSGSHQETQYF. The CDR3 DNA reads TGCAGTGCTTTTGGGGGGACTAGCGGGTCCCACCAAGAGACCCAGTACTTC.

The chain employs TRBV12-3 or TRBV12-4 and TRBJ2-7; D may be TRBD1 (5 bases). The CDR3 covers 15 residues. V lost 7 bases, J lost 2 bases, and 18 bases lay in between. CDR3 coding DNA: TGTGCCAGCAAAACCCTCGACAGTACAACCTACGAGCAGTACTTC. Translating gives CASKTLDSTTYEQYF.

CDR3 loop: CASSRGAEGYTF. CDR3 DNA sequence: TGTGCCTCGAGCCGGGGGGCGGAGGGCTACACCTTC. The genes are TRBV30 and TRBJ1-2; tentative D call: TRBD1 (6 bases). Trimming took off 7 bases at V and 8 bases at J, with 17 bases between the two ends. CDR1 is GTSNPN and CDR2 is SVGIG in the germline V gene (reference sequence). This CDR3 is 12 amino acids long.

This clonotype was detected only a few times. The CDR3 nucleotides read TGCAGTGCGCCAGCGGGAGGGAGCTCTGGGGCCAACGTCCTGACTTTC. Its translation: CSAPAGGSSGANVLTF. The gene calls are TRBV20-1 and TRBJ2-6, with 10 bases that match TRBD2. The V and J ends lost 6 bases and 0 bases, in that order; junction bases with no gene match: 5. CDR1 is DFQATT, CDR2 SNEGSKA, per germline (reference sequence). This CDR3 spans 16 amino acids.

The chain couples TRBV7-8 to TRBJ2-1; 8 bases are shared with TRBD2. V was clipped by 2 bases and J by 8 bases; unmatched bases: 8. There are 15 residues in the CDR3. Germline lookup yields CDR1 SGHVS and CDR2 FQNEAQ. The CDR3: CASSLRLREGYEQFF. In DNA form, the CDR3 reads TGTGCCAGCAGCTTACGTCTTCGGGAGGGGTATGAGCAGTTCTTC.

Details on this clonotype: A much larger clone sits a single nucleotide away, making a read error possible. The rearrangement links TRBV20-1 to TRBJ1-1; D gene unclear. Deletions cut 3 bases from V and 5 bases from J, with 13 bases between. CDR3 length equals 13 residues. Germline assignment: CDR1 DFQATT and CDR2 SNEGSKA (reference sequence). The CDR3 sequence: CSASIGSVTEAFF. CDR3 DNA: TGCAGTGCTAGCATAGGGTCAGTGACTGAAGCTTTCTTT.

V and J are TRBV5-1 and TRBJ2-1; D not resolved. This CDR3 comprises 13 residues. Germline lookup yields CDR1 SGHRS and CDR2 YFSETQ. Trimming stripped 3 bases from V and 8 bases from J, with 12 bases between. CDR3 protein: CASSSDQIYEQFF. The CDR3 region has the DNA TGCGCCAGCAGCTCGGACCAGATTTATGAGCAGTTCTTC.

This clonotype was seen at least ten times. The V call is TRBV29-1, the J call TRBJ2-5; TRBD2 might be the D (6 bases). The CDR3 runs 11 residues. The germline V gene has CDR1 SQVTM and CDR2 ANQGSEA. V gave up 4 bases and J gave up 3 bases, with 6 bases separating them. CDR3 coding DNA: TGCAGCGTTGGGGGGGAAGAGACCCAGTACTTC. This translates into CSVGGEETQYF.

This rearrangement joins TRBV20-1 to TRBJ2-4; D unresolved. The V gene lost 0 bases and the J gene lost 1 base, with 4 bases spanning the gap. The CDR3 runs to 13 residues. Germline V gives CDR1 DFQATT, CDR2 SNEGSKA (reference sequence). The CDR3 sequence is CSAREVAKNIQYF. CDR3 nucleotide sequence: TGCAGTGCTAGAGAGGTGGCCAAAAACATTCAGTACTTC.

Only a few counts were recorded for this clonotype. The chain uses TRBV7-2 and TRBJ1-4; D gene uncertain. V lost 1 base to trimming and J lost 5 bases, with 5 bases between them. The CDR3 is made up of 13 amino acids. In germline, CDR1 is SGHTA, CDR2 FQGNSA. CDR3 in DNA: TGTGCCAGCAGCTTAGTAAAGAATGAAAAACTGTTTTTT. Translation: CASSLVKNEKLFF.

This clonotype was found many times. CDR3 in DNA: TGCAGTGCTAGAGATCCGCCCAGGGCAGACTATGGCTACACCTTC. It translates to CSARDPPRADYGYTF. This rearrangement joins TRBV20-1 to TRBJ1-2; D might be TRBD1 (5 bases). The CDR3 is made up of 15 amino acids. Germline CDR1 is DFQATT and CDR2 is SNEGSKA (reference sequence). The V end lost 0 bases, the J end lost 3 bases, and 14 bases lay between the germline ends.